This T cell receptor (beta chain) was obtained from a study of molecular identifiers for immune sequencing clone quantification. TCRdb reanalysed the PCR reads using MiXCR and keeps one entry per CDR3 protein. The sample records over 600,000 distinct CDR3 sequences, about 20% being singletons. The CDR3 is 13 residues long. Germline CDR1 reads KGHDR; CDR2 reads SFDVKD. Trimming cost V 6 bases and J 4 bases, with 9 bases left between them. This clonotype has more than one count but fewer than ten. Its specificity is not known. Study-level points and caveats: Shared barcodes on identical TCR molecules could underestimate the sizes of highly expanded clones. Clones above 20 RNA copies contained over 97% of effector molecules but under 1% of naive ones.

This TCR came from a human donor in good health. Some libraries in this study had Jurkat cell RNA spiked in. Sequences were obtained from naive CD8+ T cells from blood, with Jurkat cell RNA spiked in. Regarding subset: FACS-sorted CD8+CD4-CCR7+CD45RA+ naive T cells. The chain combines TRBV24-1 with TRBJ1-5; a possible D gene is TRBD1 (6 bases). The CDR3 protein is CATSTQGNQPQHF. CDR3 bases: TGTGCCACCAGTACACAGGGAAATCAGCCCCAGCATTTT.